This note documents a single TCR beta chain sequence. The PCR contained 60 Vbeta and 13 Jbeta primers. Clones were sequenced by immunoSEQ multiplex PCR, and TCRdb holds only the in-frame ones, with some missing. The sample records roughly 230,000 clones, approximately 78% being singletons. The sample belongs to a study of cytomegalovirus exposure and HLA in healthy donors. The CDR3 contains 15 residues. The V gene's germline CDR1 is SQVTM and CDR2 ANQGSEA. J gave up 2 bases and V 6 bases, and 6 bases lay outside the gene matches. This TCR was recovered from a boy younger than 18 in good health and CMV-seronegative. This chain uses TRBV29-1 with TRBJ2-3; 12 nucleotides align to TRBD2. Input material: PBMCs. The CDR3 loop is CSVSGLAGPTDTQYF. The CDR3 bases are TGCAGCGTGAGCGGACTAGCGGGACCCACAGATACGCAGTATTTT.